This T cell receptor beta chain was identified during a study of chemoradiotherapy in HPV16-positive cancers. Turning to the study itself: A couple of HPV16-positive patients' cells yielded candidate HPV-specific clones and common motifs. Overall study findings and caveats: Functional assays defining HPV-specific T cells used only a couple of HPV16-positive patients.

Over chemoradiotherapy, repertoires were sampled more than once. Trimming stripped 8 bases from V and 5 bases from J, with 9 bases between. This CDR3 spans 11 amino acids. Germline V CDR1 and CDR2: ENHRY, SYGVKD. Produced via immunoSEQ multiplex PCR; TCRdb's table is partial and in-frame only. The table records 40,000 to 65,000 clones, under 95% of them present only once. About this clone itself: Its cognate antigen is unknown.

Sequences were derived from blood, sampled from a patient who underwent chemoradiotherapy. This receptor was taken from a human donor with HPV-associated anogenital cancer. The chain employs TRBV10-3 and TRBJ1-1; tentative D call: TRBD1 (5 bases). Here the CDR3 reads CAIGRGTEAFF. The CDR3 DNA is TGTGCCATCGGAAGGGGAACTGAAGCTTTCTTT.